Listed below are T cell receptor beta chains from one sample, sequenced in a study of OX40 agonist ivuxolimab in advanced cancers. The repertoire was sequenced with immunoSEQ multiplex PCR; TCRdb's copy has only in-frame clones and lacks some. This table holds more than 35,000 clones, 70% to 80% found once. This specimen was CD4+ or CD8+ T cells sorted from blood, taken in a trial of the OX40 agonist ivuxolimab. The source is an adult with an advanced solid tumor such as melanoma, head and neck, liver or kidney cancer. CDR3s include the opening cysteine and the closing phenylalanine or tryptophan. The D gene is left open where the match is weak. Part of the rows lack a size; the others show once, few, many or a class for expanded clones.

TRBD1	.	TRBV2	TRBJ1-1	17	CASSELGQVFMNTEAFF	TGTGCCAGCAGTGAACTCGGACAGGTATTCATGAACACTGAAGCTTTCTTT
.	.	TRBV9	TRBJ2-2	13	CASSWTDTGELFF	TGTGCCAGCAGTTGGACAGACACCGGGGAGCTGTTTTTT
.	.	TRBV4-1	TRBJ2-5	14	CASSQDRDLETQYF	TGCGCCAGCAGCCAAGATCGAGATTTGGAGACCCAGTACTTC
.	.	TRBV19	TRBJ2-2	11	CASSISREVFF	TGTGCCAGTAGTATTTCGAGGGAGGTGTTTTTT
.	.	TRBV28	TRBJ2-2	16	CASSPTGPDDTGELFF	TGTGCCAGCAGTCCCACAGGGCCCGACGACACCGGGGAGCTGTTTTTT
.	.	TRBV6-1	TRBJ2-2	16	CASSEDLLRVTGELFF	TGTGCCAGCAGTGAAGACCTACTGAGAGTTACCGGGGAGCTGTTTTTT
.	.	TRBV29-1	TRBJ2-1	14	CSGEATVIKGEQFF	TGCAGCGGGGAGGCTACAGTGATTAAGGGTGAGCAGTTCTTC
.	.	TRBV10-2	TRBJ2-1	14	CATSNGGVYNEQFF	TGCGCCACCTCCAACGGTGGTGTGTACAATGAGCAGTTCTTC
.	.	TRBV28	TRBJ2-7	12	CASSRDTYEQYF	TGTGCCAGCAGTCGTGACACCTACGAGCAGTACTTC
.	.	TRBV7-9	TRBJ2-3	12	CASSLKGDTQYF	TGTGCCAGCAGCTTAAAGGGGGATACGCAGTATTTT
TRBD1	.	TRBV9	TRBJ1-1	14	CASSVGTGGTEAFF	TGTGCCAGCAGCGTAGGGACAGGGGGGACTGAAGCTTTCTTT
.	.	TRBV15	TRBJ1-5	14	CATSRDPGFQPQHF	TGTGCCACCAGCAGAGACCCAGGGTTTCAGCCCCAGCATTTT
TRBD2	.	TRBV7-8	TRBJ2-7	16	CASSPLRGTRAYEQYF	TGTGCCAGCAGCCCCCTTAGGGGGACTAGGGCATACGAGCAGTACTTC
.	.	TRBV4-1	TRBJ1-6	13	CASSHDLPATLHF	TGCGCCAGCAGCCATGACCTTCCGGCAACCCTCCACTTT
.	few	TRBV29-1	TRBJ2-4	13	CSATGRAKNIQYF	TGCAGCGCTACAGGGAGAGCCAAAAACATTCAGTACTTC
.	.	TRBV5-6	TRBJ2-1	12	CASSLGGYEQFF	TGTGCCAGCAGCTTGGGAGGGTATGAGCAGTTCTTC
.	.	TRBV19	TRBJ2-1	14	CASSPTGGWSEQFF	TGTGCCAGTAGCCCTACGGGCGGATGGAGTGAGCAGTTCTTC
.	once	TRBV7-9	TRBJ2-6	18	CASSLDGGTPSGANVLTF	TGTGCCAGCAGCTTAGACGGTGGGACACCGTCTGGGGCCAACGTCCTGACTTTC
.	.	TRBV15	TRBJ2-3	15	CATSRGPQVGDTQYF	TGTGCCACCAGCAGAGGACCGCAGGTAGGAGATACGCAGTATTTT
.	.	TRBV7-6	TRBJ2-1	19	CASSLGGGYVGGPYNEQFF	TGTGCCAGCAGCTTAGGAGGAGGCTATGTGGGGGGGCCTTACAATGAGCAGTTCTTC
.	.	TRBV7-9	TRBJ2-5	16	CASSFAQDSPQETQYF	TGTGCCAGCAGCTTTGCCCAGGACAGCCCACAAGAGACCCAGTACTTC
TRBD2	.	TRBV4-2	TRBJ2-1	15	CASSQEVTSGSEQFF	TGTGCCAGCAGCCAAGAAGTGACTAGCGGAAGTGAGCAGTTCTTC
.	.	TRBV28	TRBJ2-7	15	CASSTVFRGGYEQYF	TGTGCCAGCAGTACTGTTTTCAGGGGCGGCTACGAGCAGTACTTC
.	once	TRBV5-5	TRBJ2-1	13	CASSSTEYNEQFF	TGTGCCAGCAGCTCGACAGAGTACAATGAGCAGTTCTTC
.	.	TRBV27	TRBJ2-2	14	CASSSGFNTGELFF	TGTGCCAGCAGTTCAGGGTTTAACACCGGGGAGCTGTTTTTT
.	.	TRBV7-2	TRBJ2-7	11	CASSSPDEQYF	TGTGCCAGCAGCTCGCCCGACGAGCAGTACTTC
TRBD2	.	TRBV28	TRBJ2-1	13	CASSGRAGNEQFF	TGTGCCAGCAGTGGGAGGGCCGGAAATGAGCAGTTCTTC
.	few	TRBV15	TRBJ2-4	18	CATSRDPPGAGLKNIQYF	TGTGCCACCAGCAGAGACCCCCCGGGGGCGGGGCTCAAAAACATTCAGTACTTC
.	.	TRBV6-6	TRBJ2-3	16	CASSYPLGARTDTQYF	TGTGCCAGCAGTTACCCACTAGGGGCGCGTACAGATACGCAGTATTTT
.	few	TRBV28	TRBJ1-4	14	CASRRTATNEKLFF	TGTGCCAGCAGACGGACCGCAACTAATGAAAAACTGTTTTTT
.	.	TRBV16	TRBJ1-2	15	CASSQYPGNEYGYTF	TGTGCCAGCAGCCAATATCCGGGGAACGAGTATGGCTACACCTTC